A selection of T cell receptor beta chains follows, all from one sample in a study of CD4 T cells in relation to SARS-CoV-2 and coronaviruses. TCRdb keeps only in-frame clones here, not all; method: immunoSEQ multiplex PCR. This sample has about 15,000 clones, with under 85% found just once. The antigens of these receptors remain unknown. Sample: CD4+ T cells from PBMCs, cultured in vitro. Every receptor here comes from a human donor in good health. CDR3s include the opening cysteine and the closing phenylalanine or tryptophan. Each record gives: CDR3 length, D gene, J gene, clone size, V gene, CDR3 protein, CDR3 DNA. The D gene is left open where the match is weak. Only part of the rows carry a size: once, few, many, or a class if the clone is expanded.

15	TRBD1	TRBJ1-2	.	TRBV10-3	CAISEGGRGTYGYTF	TGTGCCATCAGTGAGGGAGGCAGGGGGACCTATGGCTACACCTTC
15	.	TRBJ1-1	.	TRBV18	CASSIGPAENTEAFF	TGTGCCAGCTCCATAGGACCGGCCGAGAACACTGAAGCTTTCTTT
11	.	TRBJ2-3	once	TRBV12-3/TRBV12-4	CASSFQDTQYF	TGTGCCAGCAGTTTTCAGGATACGCAGTATTTT
12	.	TRBJ1-5	.	TRBV6-5	CASSNGDQPQHF	TGTGCCAGCAGTAACGGTGATCAGCCCCAGCATTTT
15	.	TRBJ2-3	.	TRBV18	CASSPQGTGTDTQYF	TGTGCCAGCTCACCCCAAGGAACAGGGACAGATACGCAGTATTTT
15	.	TRBJ2-1	.	TRBV5-1	CASSPDSLSYNEQFF	TGCGCCAGCAGCCCGGACAGTCTTTCCTACAATGAGCAGTTCTTC
13	.	TRBJ2-5	.	TRBV24-1	CATKQDGQETQYF	TGTGCCACCAAGCAGGACGGACAAGAGACCCAGTACTTC
14	.	TRBJ2-1	.	TRBV3-1/TRBV3-2	CASSQDSRRNEQFF	TGTGCCAGCAGCCAAGATTCGAGGAGGAATGAGCAGTTCTTC
16	TRBD1	TRBJ2-5	.	TRBV3-1/TRBV3-2	CASSQDLGQGGETQYF	TGTGCCAGCAGCCAAGATCTGGGACAGGGGGGAGAGACCCAGTACTTC
13	.	TRBJ2-3	.	TRBV12-3/TRBV12-4	CASSLQGADTQYF	TGTGCCAGCAGTTTGCAGGGTGCAGATACGCAGTATTTT
13	.	TRBJ2-2	.	TRBV2	CASRREDTGELFF	TGTGCCTCCCGACGGGAAGACACCGGGGAGCTGTTTTTT
12	.	TRBJ2-1	.	TRBV5-1	CASSLEINEQFF	TGCGCCAGCAGCTTGGAGATCAATGAGCAGTTCTTC
13	.	TRBJ1-2	.	TRBV12-3/TRBV12-4	CASSLAQRQSTYF	TGTGCCAGCAGTTTAGCGCAACGACAGTCTACCTACTTC
15	.	TRBJ2-7	medium-sized	TRBV12-5	CASGLVAGFSGEQYF	TGTGCTAGTGGTTTGGTTGCAGGGTTTTCGGGCGAGCAGTACTTC
14	.	TRBJ1-3	.	TRBV2	CASSVKNAGNTIYF	TGTGCCAGCAGTGTGAAAAACGCTGGAAACACCATATATTTT
15	TRBD2	TRBJ2-5	once	TRBV30	CAWSLAGDRGETQYF	TGTGCCTGGAGTCTAGCGGGAGACCGTGGGGAGACCCAGTACTTC
14	.	TRBJ1-2	.	TRBV5-1	CASSVDGGDYGYTF	TGCGCCAGCAGCGTCGACGGGGGGGACTATGGCTACACCTTC
15	.	TRBJ2-1	.	TRBV7-3	CASRPAGSSYNEQFF	TGTGCCAGCCGACCGGCGGGAAGCTCCTACAATGAGCAGTTCTTC
18	.	TRBJ2-7	.	TRBV14	CASSPEVRSFPKLYEQYF	TGTGCCAGCAGCCCAGAGGTCAGGTCCTTCCCAAAACTCTACGAGCAGTACTTC
16	TRBD1	TRBJ1-2	.	TRBV19	CASSIARDREDYGYTF	TGTGCCAGTAGTATAGCCCGGGACAGGGAGGACTATGGCTACACCTTC
14	TRBD2	TRBJ2-3	once	TRBV20-1	CSASASGRPDTQYF	TGCAGTGCTAGTGCTAGCGGGAGACCAGATACGCAGTATTTT
16	TRBD1	TRBJ1-2	.	TRBV4-1	CASSQVAQGANYGYTF	TGCGCCAGCAGCCAAGTAGCGCAGGGGGCTAACTATGGCTACACCTTC
13	.	TRBJ2-1	.	TRBV11-3	CASSLGGYNEQFF	TGTGCCAGCAGCTTAGGCGGATACAATGAGCAGTTCTTC
14	.	TRBJ2-3	.	TRBV19	CASSMAIGTDTQYF	TGTGCCAGTAGTATGGCTATCGGCACAGATACGCAGTATTTT
14	.	TRBJ2-7	.	TRBV7-9	CASSLGQGLYEQYF	TGTGCCAGCAGCTTAGGACAGGGACTCTACGAGCAGTACTTC
13	TRBD1	TRBJ1-4	.	TRBV5-1	CASSLGDRGKLFF	TGCGCCAGCAGCTTGGGTGACAGGGGAAAACTGTTTTTT
16	TRBD1	TRBJ1-2	.	TRBV7-9	CASSPTRQGGNYGYTF	TGTGCCAGCAGCCCAACCCGACAGGGTGGTAACTATGGCTACACCTTC
14	.	TRBJ2-2	.	TRBV5-1	CASSSTGRTGELFF	TGCGCCAGCAGCTCGACAGGGAGGACCGGGGAGCTGTTTTTT
14	.	TRBJ1-4	few	TRBV7-9	CASQDRGLNEKLFF	TGTGCCAGCCAGGACAGAGGGTTGAATGAAAAACTGTTTTTT
14	TRBD1	TRBJ2-5	.	TRBV24-1	CATSLGQGLETQYF	TGTGCCACCAGTCTGGGACAGGGCTTGGAGACCCAGTACTTC
15	.	TRBJ2-2	few	TRBV21-1	CASSKATAVLGELFF	TGTGCCAGCAGCAAAGCTACCGCTGTCTTGGGGGAGCTGTTTTTT
15	.	TRBJ1-2	.	TRBV19	CASSREAGARVGYTF	TGTGCCAGTAGTAGGGAAGCAGGGGCTCGTGTTGGCTACACCTTC
15	.	TRBJ2-7	few	TRBV3-1/TRBV3-2	CASSQDGTGTYEQYF	TGTGCCAGCAGCCAAGACGGGACTGGTACCTACGAGCAGTACTTC
12	TRBD1	TRBJ1-2	.	TRBV28	CASSRGNYGYTF	TGTGCCAGCAGCAGGGGGAACTATGGCTACACCTTC
14	.	TRBJ1-3	.	TRBV3-1/TRBV3-2	CASSLGSSGNTIYF	TGTGCCAGCAGCCTGGGGAGCTCTGGAAACACCATATATTTT
15	TRBD2	TRBJ2-5	.	TRBV5-1	CASSHLAGPQETQYF	TGCGCCAGCAGCCACCTAGCGGGGCCCCAAGAGACCCAGTACTTC
12	.	TRBJ1-2	once	TRBV12-3/TRBV12-4	CASSGDSYGYTF	TGTGCCAGCAGTGGAGACAGTTATGGCTACACCTTC
13	.	TRBJ1-2	once	TRBV3-1/TRBV3-2	CASSQEPGYGYTF	TGTGCCAGCAGCCAAGAACCGGGCTATGGCTACACCTTC
14	.	TRBJ2-3	.	TRBV7-3	CASSLTRTTDTQYF	TGTGCCAGCAGCTTAACGCGAACCACAGATACGCAGTATTTT
13	.	TRBJ2-3	.	TRBV19	CASSIGWADTQYF	TGTGCCAGTAGTATTGGCTGGGCAGATACGCAGTATTTT
15	TRBD2	TRBJ2-5	.	TRBV19	CASSMGSSGKETQYF	TGTGCCAGTAGTATGGGGTCTAGCGGGAAGGAGACCCAGTACTTC
14	TRBD1	TRBJ1-5	.	TRBV3-1/TRBV3-2	CASSLGQGRQPQHF	TGTGCCAGCAGCCTCGGACAGGGTAGGCAGCCCCAGCATTTT
14	.	TRBJ2-7	few	TRBV5-5	CASSLVGNSYEQYF	TGTGCCAGCAGCTTGGTCGGGAACTCCTACGAGCAGTACTTC
19	TRBD1	TRBJ2-7	.	TRBV18	CASSQNTPGPGQGGYEQYF	TGTGCCAGCTCTCAAAATACCCCAGGGCCGGGACAGGGAGGGTACGAGCAGTACTTC
14	.	TRBJ2-4	.	TRBV19	CASSITGAGNIQYF	TGTGCCAGTAGTATTACCGGGGCGGGAAACATTCAGTACTTC
15	TRBD1	TRBJ1-4	.	TRBV7-2	CASSTQGGRSEKLFF	TGTGCCAGCAGCACCCAGGGGGGCAGGAGTGAAAAACTGTTTTTT
16	.	TRBJ2-7	.	TRBV12-5	CASGLVLGLPSYEQYF	TGTGCTAGTGGTTTGGTACTAGGGTTACCCTCCTACGAGCAGTACTTC
15	.	TRBJ1-6	.	TRBV12-5	CASGLEITYNSPLHF	TGTGCTAGTGGTTTGGAGATTACCTATAATTCACCCCTCCACTTT
16	TRBD2	TRBJ2-1	.	TRBV5-1	CASSLHLAGSYNEQFF	TGCGCCAGCAGCTTACACCTAGCGGGAAGCTACAATGAGCAGTTCTTC
14	.	TRBJ2-5	.	TRBV7-2	CASIPGGYQETQYF	TGTGCCAGCATCCCTGGGGGGTACCAAGAGACCCAGTACTTC
16	TRBD1	TRBJ1-2	.	TRBV3-1/TRBV3-2	CASSQDSSGTGGGYTF	TGTGCCAGCAGCCAAGACTCTTCCGGGACAGGGGGAGGCTACACCTTC
16	TRBD1	TRBJ2-1	.	TRBV9	CASSSYWDRGRDEQFF	TGTGCCAGCAGCTCTTACTGGGACAGGGGTAGAGATGAGCAGTTCTTC
15	.	TRBJ2-7	.	TRBV7-3	CASSFNVGGFYEQYF	TGTGCCAGCAGCTTCAACGTGGGGGGCTTCTACGAGCAGTACTTC